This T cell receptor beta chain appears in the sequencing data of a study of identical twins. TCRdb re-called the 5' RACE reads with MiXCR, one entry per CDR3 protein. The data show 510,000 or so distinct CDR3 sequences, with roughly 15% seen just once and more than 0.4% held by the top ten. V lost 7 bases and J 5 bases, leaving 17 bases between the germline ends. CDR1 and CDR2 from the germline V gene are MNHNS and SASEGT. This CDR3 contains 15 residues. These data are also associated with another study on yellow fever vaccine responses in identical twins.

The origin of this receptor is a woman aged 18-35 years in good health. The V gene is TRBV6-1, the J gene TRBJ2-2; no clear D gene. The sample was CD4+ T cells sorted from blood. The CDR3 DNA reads TGTGCCAGCACCCCACGTTTGGGAAAAACCGGGGAGCTGTTTTTT. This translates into CASTPRLGKTGELFF.